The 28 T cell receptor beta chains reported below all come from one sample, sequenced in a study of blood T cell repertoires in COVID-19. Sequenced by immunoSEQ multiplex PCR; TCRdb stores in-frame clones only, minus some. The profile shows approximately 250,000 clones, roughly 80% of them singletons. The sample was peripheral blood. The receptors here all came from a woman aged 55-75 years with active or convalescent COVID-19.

The CDR3 sequence is CASSLLAGAGTDTQYF. CDR3 bases: TGCGCCAGCAGCTTACTAGCGGGAGCGGGCACAGATACGCAGTATTTT. The chain uses TRBV5-1 and TRBJ2-3, with 11 positions matching TRBD2. Germline lookup yields CDR1 SGHRS and CDR2 YFSETQ. The CDR3 has 16 amino acids. J gave up 1 base and V 2 bases, and 3 bases lay outside the gene matches.

The CDR3: CASSIGRGRGTDTQYF. The CDR3 region has the DNA TGTGCCAGCAGCATCGGCCGGGGGAGGGGCACAGATACGCAGTATTTT. The rearrangement links TRBV9 to TRBJ2-3, with 7 bases aligning to TRBD2. The CDR3 runs to 16 residues. V shed 4 bases and J 1 base; nucleotides not matched to a gene: 9. CDR1 is SGDLS and CDR2 is YYNGEE in the germline V gene.

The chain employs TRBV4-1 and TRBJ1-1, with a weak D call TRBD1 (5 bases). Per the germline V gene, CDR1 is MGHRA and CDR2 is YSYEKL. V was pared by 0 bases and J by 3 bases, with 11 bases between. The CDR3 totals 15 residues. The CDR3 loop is CASSQEVTGDTEAFF. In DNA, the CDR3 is TGCGCCAGCAGCCAAGAAGTTACGGGGGACACTGAAGCTTTCTTT.

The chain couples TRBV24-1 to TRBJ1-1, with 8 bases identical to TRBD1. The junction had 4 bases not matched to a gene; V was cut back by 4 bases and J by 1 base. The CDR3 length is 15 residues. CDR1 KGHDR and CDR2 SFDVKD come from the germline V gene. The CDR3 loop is CATSEGQGGNTEAFF. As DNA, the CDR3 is TGTGCCACCAGTGAAGGACAGGGTGGGAACACTGAAGCTTTCTTT.

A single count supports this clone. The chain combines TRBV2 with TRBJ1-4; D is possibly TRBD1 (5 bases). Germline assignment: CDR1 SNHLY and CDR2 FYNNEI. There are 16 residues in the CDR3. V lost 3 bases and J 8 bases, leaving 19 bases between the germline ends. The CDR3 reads CASSDPYKSGNEKLFF. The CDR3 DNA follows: TGTGCCAGCAGTGACCCATATAAATCAGGGAACGAAAAACTGTTTTTT.

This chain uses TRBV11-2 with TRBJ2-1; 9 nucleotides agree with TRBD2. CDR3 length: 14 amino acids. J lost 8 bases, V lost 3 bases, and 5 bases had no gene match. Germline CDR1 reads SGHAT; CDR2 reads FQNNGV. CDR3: CASSLLAGTDEQFF. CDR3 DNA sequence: TGTGCCAGCAGCTTGCTAGCGGGGACGGATGAGCAGTTCTTC.

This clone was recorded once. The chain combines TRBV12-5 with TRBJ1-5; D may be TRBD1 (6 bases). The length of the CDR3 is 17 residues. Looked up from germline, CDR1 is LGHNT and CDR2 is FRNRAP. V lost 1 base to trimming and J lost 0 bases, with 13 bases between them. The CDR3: CASGLAAGADSNQPQHF. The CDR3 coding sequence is TGTGCTAGTGGTTTGGCCGCGGGGGCGGATAGCAATCAGCCCCAGCATTTT.

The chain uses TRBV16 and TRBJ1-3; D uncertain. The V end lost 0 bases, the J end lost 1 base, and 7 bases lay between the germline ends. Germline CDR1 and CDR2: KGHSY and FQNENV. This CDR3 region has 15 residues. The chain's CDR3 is CASSQSRPSGNTIYF. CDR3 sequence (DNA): TGTGCCAGCAGCCAATCCCGTCCTTCTGGAAACACCATATATTTT.

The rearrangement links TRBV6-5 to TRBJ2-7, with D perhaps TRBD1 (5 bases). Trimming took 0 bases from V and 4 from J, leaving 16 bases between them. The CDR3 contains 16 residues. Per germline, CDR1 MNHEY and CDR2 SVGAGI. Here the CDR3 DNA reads TGTGCCAGCAGTTACTCCTCTCCAGGGATAGGTTACGAGCAGTACGTC. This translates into CASSYSSPGIGYEQYV.

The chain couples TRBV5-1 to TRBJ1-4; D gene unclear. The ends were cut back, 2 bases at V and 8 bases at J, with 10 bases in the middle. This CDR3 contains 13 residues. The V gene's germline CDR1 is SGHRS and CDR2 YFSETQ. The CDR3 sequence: CASSLTPEEKLFF. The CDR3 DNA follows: TGCGCCAGCAGCTTAACCCCGGAGGAAAAACTGTTTTTT.

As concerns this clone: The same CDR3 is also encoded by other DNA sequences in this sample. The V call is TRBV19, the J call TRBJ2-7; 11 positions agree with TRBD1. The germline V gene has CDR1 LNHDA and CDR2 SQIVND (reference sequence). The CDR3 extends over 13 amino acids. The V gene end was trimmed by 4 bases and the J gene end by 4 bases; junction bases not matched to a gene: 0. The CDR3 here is CASSRDRGYEQYF. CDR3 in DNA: TGTGCCAGTAGTAGGGACAGGGGGTACGAGCAGTACTTC.

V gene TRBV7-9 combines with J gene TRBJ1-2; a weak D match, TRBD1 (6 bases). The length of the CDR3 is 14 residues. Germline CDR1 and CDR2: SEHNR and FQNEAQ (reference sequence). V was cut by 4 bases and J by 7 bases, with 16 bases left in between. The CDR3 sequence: CASSSQQGLGGYTF. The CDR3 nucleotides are TGTGCCAGCAGCTCCCAACAGGGCCTTGGTGGCTACACCTTC.

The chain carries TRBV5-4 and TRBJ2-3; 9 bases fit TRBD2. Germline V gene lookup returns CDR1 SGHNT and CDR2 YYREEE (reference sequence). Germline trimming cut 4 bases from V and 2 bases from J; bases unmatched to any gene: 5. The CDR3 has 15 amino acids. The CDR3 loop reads CASSTGLALTDTQYF. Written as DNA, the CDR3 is TGTGCCAGCAGCACCGGACTAGCGCTCACAGATACGCAGTATTTT.

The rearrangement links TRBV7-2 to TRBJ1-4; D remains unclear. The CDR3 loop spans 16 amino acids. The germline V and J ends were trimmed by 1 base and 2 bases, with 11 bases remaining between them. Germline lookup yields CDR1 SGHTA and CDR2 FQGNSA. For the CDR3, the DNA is TGTGCCAGCAGCTTAGATAGCTTTGGGACTAATGAAAAACTGTTTTTT. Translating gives CASSLDSFGTNEKLFF.

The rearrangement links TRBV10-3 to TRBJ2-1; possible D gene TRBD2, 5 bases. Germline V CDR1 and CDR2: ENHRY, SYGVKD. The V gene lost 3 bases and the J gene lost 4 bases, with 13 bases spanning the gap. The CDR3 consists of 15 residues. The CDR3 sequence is CAISESEEGYNEQFF. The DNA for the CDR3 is TGTGCCATCAGTGAAAGCGAAGAGGGTTACAATGAGCAGTTCTTC.

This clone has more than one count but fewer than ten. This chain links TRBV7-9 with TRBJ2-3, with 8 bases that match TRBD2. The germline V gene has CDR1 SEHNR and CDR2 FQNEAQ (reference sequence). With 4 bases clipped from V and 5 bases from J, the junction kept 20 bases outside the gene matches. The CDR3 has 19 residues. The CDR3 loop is CASSSIGGGTSSRLDTQYF. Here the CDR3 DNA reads TGTGCCAGCAGCTCCATAGGCGGGGGGACTAGTTCAAGGCTAGATACGCAGTATTTT.

CDR3 DNA sequence: TGTGCCAGCAGTTCTCGAACCTCCGGAGCTTTCTTT. Residues: CASSSRTSGAFF. V usage is TRBV6-5 and J usage is TRBJ1-1; D call uncertain. This CDR3 has 12 amino acids. The V and J ends lost 4 bases and 10 bases respectively, with 13 bases between them. Germline V gives CDR1 MNHEY, CDR2 SVGAGI.

CDR3 residues: CASSLASDRVDYGYTF. As DNA, the CDR3 is TGTGCCAGCAGCTTAGCCTCGGACAGGGTGGACTATGGCTACACCTTC. The chain links TRBV7-2 to TRBJ1-2, with 8 bases fitting TRBD1. From germline, CDR1 is SGHTA and CDR2 FQGNSA. V gave up 0 bases and J gave up 3 bases; unmatched junction bases: 6. The CDR3 sequence is 16 residues long. Together with reference TRBV7-2 and TRBJ1-2, the CDR3 gives the full variable domain: GAGVSQSPSNKVTEKGKDVELRCDPISGHTALYWYRQSLGQGLEFLIYFQGNSAPDKSGLPSDRFSAERTGGSVSTLTIQRTQQEDSAVYLCASSLASDRVDYGYTFGSGTRLTVV.

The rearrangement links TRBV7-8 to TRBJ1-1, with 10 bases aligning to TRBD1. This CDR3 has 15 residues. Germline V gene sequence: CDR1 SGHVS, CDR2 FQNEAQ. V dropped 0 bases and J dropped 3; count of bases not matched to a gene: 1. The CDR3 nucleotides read TGTGCCAGCAGCTTAGCGGGACAGGGGCACACTGAAGCTTTCTTT. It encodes CASSLAGQGHTEAFF.

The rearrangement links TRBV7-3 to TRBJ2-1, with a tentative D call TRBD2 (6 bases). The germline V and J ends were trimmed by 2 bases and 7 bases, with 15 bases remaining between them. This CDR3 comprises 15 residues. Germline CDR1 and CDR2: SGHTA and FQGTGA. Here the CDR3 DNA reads TGTGCCAGCAGCTTATGGGCGGGACTGTGGAATGAGCAGTTCTTC. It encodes CASSLWAGLWNEQFF.

The CDR3 nucleotides read TGTGCCAGCACGCGGGGCGCGTACCAAGAGACCCAGTACTTC. Protein sequence: CASTRGAYQETQYF. The rearrangement links TRBV2 to TRBJ2-5, with D possibly being TRBD2 (6 bases). Germline V lookup: CDR1 SNHLY, CDR2 FYNNEI. V was shortened by 7 bases and J by 0 bases, with 12 bases between the two germline ends. CDR3 size: 14 residues.

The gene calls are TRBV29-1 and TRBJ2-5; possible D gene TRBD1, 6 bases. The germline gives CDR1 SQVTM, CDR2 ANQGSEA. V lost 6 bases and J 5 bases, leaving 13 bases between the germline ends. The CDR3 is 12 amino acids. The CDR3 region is CSVYRVGETQYF. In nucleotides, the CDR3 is TGCAGCGTCTACAGGGTTGGGGAGACCCAGTACTTC.

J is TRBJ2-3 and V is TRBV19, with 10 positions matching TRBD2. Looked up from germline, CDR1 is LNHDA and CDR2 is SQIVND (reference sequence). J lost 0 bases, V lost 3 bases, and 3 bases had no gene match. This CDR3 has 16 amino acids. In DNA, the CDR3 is TGTGCCAGTAGTATGGTAGCGGGAGGAAGCACAGATACGCAGTATTTT. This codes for CASSMVAGGSTDTQYF. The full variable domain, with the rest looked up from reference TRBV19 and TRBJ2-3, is DGGITQSPKYLFRKEGQNVTLSCEQNLNHDAMYWYRQDPGQGLRLIYYSQIVNDFQKGDIAEGYSVSREKKESFPLTVTSAQKNPTAFYLCASSMVAGGSTDTQYFGPGTRLTVL.

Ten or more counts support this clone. The CDR3 protein is CASSQAELSSYEQYF. CDR3 in DNA: TGCGCCAGCAGCCAAGCTGAGCTGAGCTCCTACGAGCAGTACTTC. The genes are TRBV4-1 and TRBJ2-7, with D hard to call. The ends were cut back, 1 base at V and 0 bases at J, with 10 bases in the middle. This CDR3 has 15 residues. In germline, CDR1 is MGHRA, CDR2 YSYEKL.

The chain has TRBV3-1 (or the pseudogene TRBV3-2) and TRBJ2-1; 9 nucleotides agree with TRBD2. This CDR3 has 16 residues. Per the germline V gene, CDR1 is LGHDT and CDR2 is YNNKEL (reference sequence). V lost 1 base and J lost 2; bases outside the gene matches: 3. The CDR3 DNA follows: TGTGCCAGCAGCCAAGCGACTAGCGGCACCTACAATGAGCAGTTCTTC. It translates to CASSQATSGTYNEQFF.

The CDR3 loop reads CASSQTSGTFNEQFF. The CDR3 DNA follows: TGTGCCAGCAGCCAGACTAGCGGGACCTTCAATGAGCAGTTCTTC. The gene calls are TRBV27 and TRBJ2-1; 11 nucleotides match TRBD2. With V trimmed by 6 bases and J by 6 bases, 7 bases remained unmatched. Looked up from germline, CDR1 is MNHEY and CDR2 is SMNVEV (reference sequence). The CDR3 is 15 amino acids.

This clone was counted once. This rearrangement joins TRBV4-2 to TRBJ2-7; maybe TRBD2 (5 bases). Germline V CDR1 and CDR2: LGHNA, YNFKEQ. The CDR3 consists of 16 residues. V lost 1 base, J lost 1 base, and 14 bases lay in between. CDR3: CASSQGGSVGSYEQYF. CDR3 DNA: TGTGCCAGCAGCCAAGGAGGGTCCGTGGGGTCCTACGAGCAGTACTTC.

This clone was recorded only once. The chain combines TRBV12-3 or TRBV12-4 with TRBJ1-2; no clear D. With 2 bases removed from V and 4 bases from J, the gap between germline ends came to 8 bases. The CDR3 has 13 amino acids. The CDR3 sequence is CASSLNRVYGYTF. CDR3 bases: TGTGCCAGCAGTTTAAACAGAGTCTATGGCTACACCTTC.